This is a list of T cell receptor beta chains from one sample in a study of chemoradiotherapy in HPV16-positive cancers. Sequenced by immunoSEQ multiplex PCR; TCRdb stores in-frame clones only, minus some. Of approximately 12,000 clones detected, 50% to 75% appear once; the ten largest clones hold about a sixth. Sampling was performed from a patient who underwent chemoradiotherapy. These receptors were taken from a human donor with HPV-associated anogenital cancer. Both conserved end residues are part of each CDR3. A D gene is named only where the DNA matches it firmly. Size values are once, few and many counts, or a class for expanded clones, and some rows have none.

CDR3 protein: CASSLETVSYEQYF; CDR3 DNA: TGCGCCAGCAGCTTGGAGACAGTCTCCTACGAGCAGTACTTC; D gene: -; J gene: TRBJ2-7; V gene: TRBV5-1; clone size: once
CDR3 protein: CASSDLAGPQETQYF; CDR3 DNA: TGTGCCAGTAGTGATCTAGCGGGACCCCAAGAGACCCAGTACTTC; D gene: TRBD2; J gene: TRBJ2-5; V gene: TRBV19; clone size: -
CDR3 protein: CASSFVGGETQYF; CDR3 DNA: TGTGCCAGCAGCTTCGTGGGGGGGGAGACCCAGTACTTC; D gene: TRBD2; J gene: TRBJ2-5; V gene: TRBV11-2; clone size: once
CDR3 protein: CASSGGSSGANVLTF; CDR3 DNA: TGTGCCAGCAGCGGAGGAAGCTCTGGGGCCAACGTCCTGACTTTC; D gene: -; J gene: TRBJ2-6; V gene: TRBV11-3; clone size: -
CDR3 protein: CASRSGTDYRASLIF; CDR3 DNA: TGTGCCAGCAGGTCCGGGACAGACTACCGGGCTAGCTTGATCTTC; D gene: TRBD1; J gene: TRBJ2-1; V gene: TRBV7-9; clone size: -
CDR3 protein: CASSEQPGQGNEQFF; CDR3 DNA: TGTGCCAGCAGTGAACAACCGGGACAGGGAAATGAGCAGTTCTTC; D gene: TRBD1; J gene: TRBJ2-1; V gene: TRBV2; clone size: -
CDR3 protein: CASSLAAGLNYEQYF; CDR3 DNA: TGTGCCAGCAGCTTAGCCGCGGGACTGAACTACGAGCAGTACTTC; D gene: -; J gene: TRBJ2-7; V gene: TRBV7-2; clone size: -
CDR3 protein: CASSPSIRDSSVKLFF; CDR3 DNA: TGTGCCAGTAGTCCTTCGATACGGGACAGCTCCGTAAAACTGTTTTTT; D gene: TRBD1; J gene: TRBJ1-4; V gene: TRBV19; clone size: -
CDR3 protein: CASTDLNTEAFF; CDR3 DNA: TGTGCCAGCACGGACTTGAACACTGAAGCTTTCTTT; D gene: -; J gene: TRBJ1-1; V gene: TRBV5-5; clone size: few
CDR3 protein: CASSSQGNTEAFF; CDR3 DNA: TGTGCCAGCAGTTCGCAGGGGAACACTGAAGCTTTCTTT; D gene: -; J gene: TRBJ1-1; V gene: TRBV7-3; clone size: -
CDR3 protein: CASSFPPRSANQPQHF; CDR3 DNA: TGTGCCAGCAGCTTTCCGCCGAGATCAGCAAATCAGCCCCAGCATTTT; D gene: -; J gene: TRBJ1-5; V gene: TRBV5-8; clone size: few
CDR3 protein: CASSYDEGAYEQYF; CDR3 DNA: TGTGCCAGCAGCTATGACGAGGGGGCGTACGAGCAGTACTTC; D gene: TRBD1; J gene: TRBJ2-7; V gene: TRBV7-6; clone size: -
CDR3 protein: CASSREGTTDTQYF; CDR3 DNA: TGTGCCAGCAGCCGAGAGGGTACCACAGATACGCAGTATTTT; D gene: -; J gene: TRBJ2-3; V gene: TRBV7-9; clone size: -
CDR3 protein: CAWSETDNSPLHF; CDR3 DNA: TGTGCCTGGAGTGAGACAGATAATTCACCCCTCCACTTT; D gene: -; J gene: TRBJ1-6; V gene: TRBV30; clone size: -
CDR3 protein: CASSHDAGQPQHF; CDR3 DNA: TGTGCCAGCAGTCACGACGCGGGTCAGCCCCAGCATTTT; D gene: -; J gene: TRBJ1-5; V gene: TRBV6-5; clone size: -
CDR3 protein: CSVRNGTYTGELFF; CDR3 DNA: TGCAGCGTTCGCAACGGGACTTACACCGGGGAGCTGTTTTTT; D gene: -; J gene: TRBJ2-2; V gene: TRBV29-1; clone size: -
CDR3 protein: CASSLDGGQPQHF; CDR3 DNA: TGTGCCAGCAGCTTAGATGGAGGTCAGCCCCAGCATTTT; D gene: -; J gene: TRBJ1-5; V gene: TRBV11-2; clone size: medium-sized
CDR3 protein: CASSRAWGAKDEKLFF; CDR3 DNA: TGCGCCAGCAGCCGGGCTTGGGGGGCTAAAGATGAAAAACTGTTTTTT; D gene: -; J gene: TRBJ1-4; V gene: TRBV4-1; clone size: once
CDR3 protein: CASSGRGQTQPQHF; CDR3 DNA: TGTGCCAGCAGTGGCAGGGGGCAGACTCAGCCCCAGCATTTT; D gene: TRBD1; J gene: TRBJ1-5; V gene: TRBV27; clone size: -
CDR3 protein: CASSSRAISYEQYF; CDR3 DNA: TGTGCCAGCAGCTCCAGGGCTATCTCCTACGAGCAGTACTTC; D gene: -; J gene: TRBJ2-7; V gene: TRBV11-3; clone size: -
CDR3 protein: CASRGTSLAGELFF; CDR3 DNA: TGTGCCAGCAGAGGGACTAGCCTGGCCGGGGAGCTGTTTTTT; D gene: TRBD2; J gene: TRBJ2-2; V gene: TRBV7-3; clone size: -
CDR3 protein: CASGLPGTGVPVEAFF; CDR3 DNA: TGTGCTAGTGGTTTGCCTGGGACAGGGGTACCGGTGGAAGCTTTCTTT; D gene: TRBD1; J gene: TRBJ1-1; V gene: TRBV12-5; clone size: few
CDR3 protein: CASSPRGTGGQPQHF; CDR3 DNA: TGTGCCAGCAGTCCGCGAGGGACAGGGGGTCAGCCCCAGCATTTT; D gene: TRBD1; J gene: TRBJ1-5; V gene: TRBV6-6; clone size: -
CDR3 protein: CASSLGGAYNEQFF; CDR3 DNA: TGTGCCAGCAGTTTGGGTGGGGCCTACAATGAGCAGTTCTTC; D gene: -; J gene: TRBJ2-1; V gene: TRBV27; clone size: -
CDR3 protein: CASTSLRNTEAFF; CDR3 DNA: TGTGCCAGCACCTCCTTGAGGAACACTGAAGCTTTCTTT; D gene: -; J gene: TRBJ1-1; V gene: TRBV25-1; clone size: -
CDR3 protein: CASSLPGGVEKLFF; CDR3 DNA: TGTGCCAGCAGTTTACCAGGGGGCGTTGAAAAACTGTTTTTT; D gene: TRBD1; J gene: TRBJ1-4; V gene: TRBV28; clone size: -
CDR3 protein: CASSALTGGFGNTIYF; CDR3 DNA: TGTGCCAGCAGTGCCCTGACAGGAGGCTTTGGAAACACCATATATTTT; D gene: -; J gene: TRBJ1-3; V gene: TRBV28; clone size: few
CDR3 protein: CASSLDPAENTEAFF; CDR3 DNA: TGTGCCAGCAGCCTAGACCCCGCAGAGAACACTGAAGCTTTCTTT; D gene: -; J gene: TRBJ1-1; V gene: TRBV11-3; clone size: -
CDR3 protein: CAWVDRRNSPLHF; CDR3 DNA: TGTGCCTGGGTTGACAGAAGAAATTCACCCCTCCACTTT; D gene: -; J gene: TRBJ1-6; V gene: TRBV30; clone size: -
CDR3 protein: CASSPDREVRAFF; CDR3 DNA: TGTGCCAGCAGCCCAGACAGGGAAGTAAGAGCTTTCTTT; D gene: TRBD1; J gene: TRBJ1-1; V gene: TRBV13; clone size: few
CDR3 protein: CAWSVRGGLDTQYF; CDR3 DNA: TGTGCCTGGAGTGTAAGGGGGGGGCTAGATACGCAGTATTTT; D gene: -; J gene: TRBJ2-3; V gene: TRBV30; clone size: -
CDR3 protein: CASNWGQGSHEQYF; CDR3 DNA: TGTGCCAGCAACTGGGGACAGGGTAGCCACGAGCAGTACTTC; D gene: TRBD1; J gene: TRBJ2-7; V gene: TRBV5-6; clone size: few
CDR3 protein: CASSLDQGPGSEKLFF; CDR3 DNA: TGTGCCAGCAGCTTAGATCAGGGCCCGGGAAGTGAAAAACTGTTTTTT; D gene: -; J gene: TRBJ1-4; V gene: TRBV7-8; clone size: -
CDR3 protein: CASSLRANYNEQFF; CDR3 DNA: TGTGCCAGCAGTTTAAGGGCGAACTACAATGAGCAGTTCTTC; D gene: -; J gene: TRBJ2-1; V gene: TRBV27; clone size: -
CDR3 protein: CASSFTGGNYGYTF; CDR3 DNA: TGCGCCAGCAGCTTTACAGGGGGCAACTATGGCTACACCTTC; D gene: TRBD1; J gene: TRBJ1-2; V gene: TRBV5-1; clone size: -
CDR3 protein: CASSLGGSGNTIYF; CDR3 DNA: TGCGCCAGCAGCTTGGGAGGGTCTGGAAACACCATATATTTT; D gene: -; J gene: TRBJ1-3; V gene: TRBV5-1; clone size: -
CDR3 protein: CASSGKTSGSGNEQFF; CDR3 DNA: TGTGCCAGCAGCGGGAAGACTAGCGGGAGCGGCAATGAGCAGTTCTTC; D gene: TRBD2; J gene: TRBJ2-1; V gene: TRBV5-4; clone size: few
CDR3 protein: CASASYGTYSNQPQHF; CDR3 DNA: TGTGCCAGTGCTAGCTACGGGACATATAGCAATCAGCCCCAGCATTTT; D gene: -; J gene: TRBJ1-5; V gene: TRBV19; clone size: few
CDR3 protein: CASSLVGEQGRAEAFF; CDR3 DNA: TGTGCCAGCAGTCTTGTGGGGGAACAGGGTCGAGCTGAAGCTTTCTTT; D gene: -; J gene: TRBJ1-1; V gene: TRBV28; clone size: -
CDR3 protein: CSVEGTGTVYNEQFF; CDR3 DNA: TGCAGCGTTGAAGGTACCGGGACAGTATACAATGAGCAGTTCTTC; D gene: TRBD1; J gene: TRBJ2-1; V gene: TRBV29-1; clone size: -
CDR3 protein: CASSSGTGRIGYTF; CDR3 DNA: TGCGCCAGCAGCTCCGGGACAGGGAGGATTGGCTACACCTTC; D gene: TRBD1; J gene: TRBJ1-2; V gene: TRBV5-1; clone size: -
CDR3 protein: CASSSAYEQYF; CDR3 DNA: TGCGCCAGCAGCTCAGCCTACGAGCAGTACTTC; D gene: -; J gene: TRBJ2-7; V gene: TRBV5-1; clone size: -
CDR3 protein: CSGETDKETQYF; CDR3 DNA: TGCAGCGGAGAGACAGATAAAGAGACCCAGTACTTC; D gene: -; J gene: TRBJ2-5; V gene: TRBV29-1; clone size: once
CDR3 protein: CALGRGNPYEQYF; CDR3 DNA: TGTGCCTTAGGAAGAGGGAACCCCTACGAGCAGTACTTC; D gene: -; J gene: TRBJ2-7; V gene: TRBV6-1; clone size: -
CDR3 protein: CASSPRGGGSYGYTF; CDR3 DNA: TGTGCCAGCAGCCCGAGGGGTGGTGGTTCATATGGCTACACCTTC; D gene: -; J gene: TRBJ1-2; V gene: TRBV11-1; clone size: -
CDR3 protein: CASSLPTILNTEAFF; CDR3 DNA: TGTGCCAGCAGCTTACCGACTATCCTGAACACTGAAGCTTTCTTT; D gene: -; J gene: TRBJ1-1; V gene: TRBV7-9; clone size: -
CDR3 protein: CASSLGGASTEAFF; CDR3 DNA: TGCGCCAGCAGCTTGGGCGGGGCTAGCACTGAAGCTTTCTTT; D gene: -; J gene: TRBJ1-1; V gene: TRBV5-1; clone size: -
CDR3 protein: CASSSMEAGELFF; CDR3 DNA: TGTGCCAGCAGCTCCATGGAGGCCGGGGAGCTGTTTTTT; D gene: -; J gene: TRBJ2-2; V gene: TRBV7-2; clone size: few
CDR3 protein: CAWTLDTNQPQHF; CDR3 DNA: TGTGCCTGGACGCTTGACACCAATCAGCCCCAGCATTTT; D gene: -; J gene: TRBJ1-5; V gene: TRBV30; clone size: -
CDR3 protein: CASSFALVWHF; CDR3 DNA: TGTGCCAGCAGTTTCGCCCTTGTATGGCATTTT; D gene: -; J gene: TRBJ1-5; V gene: TRBV28; clone size: -
CDR3 protein: CASSFSGSSYNEQFF; CDR3 DNA: TGTGCCAGCAGCTTTAGCGGGAGCTCCTACAATGAGCAGTTCTTC; D gene: TRBD2; J gene: TRBJ2-1; V gene: TRBV7-6; clone size: medium-sized
CDR3 protein: CASSYSGLALYNEQFF; CDR3 DNA: TGTGCCAGCAGTTACTCGGGACTAGCGCTGTACAATGAGCAGTTCTTC; D gene: TRBD2; J gene: TRBJ2-1; V gene: TRBV6-5; clone size: -
CDR3 protein: CASSLGRVGNTIYF; CDR3 DNA: TGTGCCAGCAGTCTGGGCAGGGTAGGAAACACCATATATTTT; D gene: -; J gene: TRBJ1-3; V gene: TRBV27; clone size: few
CDR3 protein: CASRGQPEAFF; CDR3 DNA: TGTGCCAGCAGGGGACAGCCTGAAGCTTTCTTT; D gene: TRBD1; J gene: TRBJ1-1; V gene: TRBV28; clone size: -